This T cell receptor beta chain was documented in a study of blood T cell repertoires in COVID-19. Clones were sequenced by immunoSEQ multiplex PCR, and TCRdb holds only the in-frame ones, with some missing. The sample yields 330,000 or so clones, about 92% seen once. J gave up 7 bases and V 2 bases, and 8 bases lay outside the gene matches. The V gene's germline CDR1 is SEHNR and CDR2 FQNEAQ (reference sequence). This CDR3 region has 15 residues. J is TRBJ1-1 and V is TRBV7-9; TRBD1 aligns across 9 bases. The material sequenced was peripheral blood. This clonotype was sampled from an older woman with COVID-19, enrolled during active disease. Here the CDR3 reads CASSLLGQGLGEAFF. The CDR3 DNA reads TGTGCCAGCAGCTTACTGGGACAGGGTCTCGGTGAAGCTTTCTTT.